This T cell receptor (beta chain) is from a study of T cells after yellow fever vaccination. Universal primer sites and UMIs were introduced during 5'RACE template-switching synthesis of TCR cDNA. TCRdb reprocessed the 5' RACE reads with MiXCR, giving one entry per CDR3 protein. This sample yields around 590,000 distinct CDR3 sequences, of which around an eighth are seen a single time; about 15% belongs to the top ten. Germline V gives CDR1 LNHDA, CDR2 SQIVND (reference sequence). The length of the CDR3 is 16 residues. Trimming took 6 bases from V and 2 from J, leaving 20 bases between them. The sample in question was PBMCs, obtained on the day of the yellow fever booster vaccination. This chain links TRBV19 with TRBJ2-7; the D call may be TRBD1 or TRBD2 (5 bases each). The source is a man between 25 and 39 years old who received the YFV17D yellow fever vaccine. In DNA form, the CDR3 reads TGTGCCAGTAGCCCAGGGCCTCGGGACCTACCCTACGAGCAGTACTTC. It translates to CASSPGPRDLPYEQYF.